The next 26 T cell receptor beta chains were all read from a single sample in a study of blood T cell repertoires in COVID-19. This table comes from immunoSEQ multiplex PCR, and its TCRdb copy is limited to in-frame clones, with some not included. This sample has 55,000 to 85,000 clones, with 87% found just once. Sequencing used peripheral blood. The receptors come from a woman between 18 and 29 years old with acute or convalescent COVID-19.

The chain combines TRBV6-1 with TRBJ1-1; possibly TRBD1 for D (5 bases). Trimming pared 2 bases from V and 1 base from J, leaving 14 bases between. The CDR3 spans 16 residues. CDR1 is MNHNS and CDR2 is SASEGT in the germline V gene. CDR3 amino acids: CASSERGTYSNTEAFF. Here the CDR3 DNA reads TGTGCCAGCAGTGAAAGGGGTACTTACTCGAACACTGAAGCTTTCTTT.

The chain joins TRBV6-2 or TRBV6-3 to TRBJ1-6; a weak D match, TRBD1 (6 bases). Trimming pared 0 bases from V and 9 bases from J, leaving 12 bases between. Per germline, CDR1 MNHEY and CDR2 SVGEGT. The CDR3 extends over 15 amino acids. CDR3 amino acids: CASSYSGRRGSPLHF. The CDR3 coding sequence is TGTGCCAGCAGTTACTCGGGGCGCAGGGGTTCACCCCTCCACTTT.

V and J are TRBV2 and TRBJ1-5; TRBD1 matches 8 bases. CDR1 is SNHLY, CDR2 FYNNEI, per germline. This CDR3 has 15 residues. Unmatched junction bases numbered 5, after V lost 1 base and J lost 6 bases. For the CDR3, the DNA is TGTGCCAGCAGTGAAGACAGGGGGATTGTTCAGCCCCAGCATTTT. It encodes CASSEDRGIVQPQHF.

The chain uses TRBV19 and TRBJ1-1; TRBD1 aligns across 9 bases. Germline V CDR1 and CDR2: LNHDA, SQIVND (reference sequence). The CDR3 is 15 residues long. After removal of 9 bases from V and 3 bases from J, the junction contained 11 bases not matched to a gene. The CDR3 spells CASRTGASGDTEAFF. The CDR3 DNA sequence: TGTGCCAGCCGGACAGGGGCGAGCGGGGACACTGAAGCTTTCTTT.

The chain couples TRBV19 to TRBJ2-5; 7 nucleotides match TRBD1. The CDR3 contains 15 residues. With V trimmed by 5 bases and J by 1 base, 7 bases remained unmatched. Germline V CDR1 and CDR2: LNHDA, SQIVND (reference sequence). CDR3 coding DNA: TGTGCCAGTAGTTTAGGACAGGCGAGCCAAGAGACCCAGTACTTC. The encoded protein is CASSLGQASQETQYF.

The CDR3 region has the DNA TGTGCCAGCAGGGCCAGTCCTAATTCACCCCTCCACTTT. Its protein is CASRASPNSPLHF. This chain connects TRBV3-1 (or the pseudogene TRBV3-2) to TRBJ1-6, with D uncertain. The CDR3 totals 13 residues. Germline V gene sequence: CDR1 LGHDT, CDR2 YNNKEL (reference sequence). The V gene lost 6 bases and the J gene lost 6 bases, with 9 bases spanning the gap.

CDR3 sequence (DNA): TGTGCCTGGGGCTCCGGGGGGAGCTCCTACAATGAGCAGTTCTTC. Translating it yields CAWGSGGSSYNEQFF. The rearrangement links TRBV30 to TRBJ2-1, with 7 bases fitting TRBD2. With 5 bases clipped from V and 0 bases from J, the junction kept 7 bases outside the gene matches. There are 15 residues in the CDR3. Germline CDR1 and CDR2: GTSNPN and SVGIG (reference sequence).

A single count supports this clone. The genes are TRBV2 and TRBJ1-6, with 10 bases fitting TRBD1. The CDR3 is 17 amino acids. Germline V CDR1 and CDR2: SNHLY, FYNNEI. With V trimmed by 6 bases and J by 9 bases, 14 bases remained unmatched. This CDR3 reads CASRGDRGGVNSSPLHF. The CDR3 DNA follows: TGTGCCAGCAGGGGGGACAGGGGAGGAGTGAATAGTTCACCCCTCCACTTT.

This rearrangement joins TRBV28 to TRBJ1-5; TRBD1 might be the D (6 bases). The CDR3 loop spans 15 amino acids. The V gene lost 8 bases and the J gene lost 0 bases, with 14 bases spanning the gap. Germline loops: CDR1 MDHEN, CDR2 SYDVKM. CDR3 region: CASDAGQYSNQPQHF. The CDR3 DNA reads TGTGCCAGCGACGCAGGACAGTATAGCAATCAGCCCCAGCATTTT.

The chain couples TRBV30 to TRBJ1-2; possible D gene TRBD1, 5 bases. Trimming took 0 bases from V and 2 from J, leaving 7 bases between them. The CDR3 loop spans 13 amino acids. The V gene's germline CDR1 is GTSNPN and CDR2 SVGIG (reference sequence). The CDR3: CAWSVSGNYGYTF. In DNA form, the CDR3 reads TGTGCCTGGAGTGTATCAGGGAACTATGGCTACACCTTC.

The rearrangement links TRBV4-3 to TRBJ1-4, with TRBD1 identical over 9 bases. Germline CDR1 LGHNA, CDR2 YSLEER. The CDR3 has 15 amino acids. V dropped 4 bases and J dropped 7; count of bases not matched to a gene: 7. This CDR3 reads CASSRKQGASEKLFF. CDR3 bases: TGCGCCAGCAGCCGAAAACAGGGGGCAAGTGAAAAACTGTTTTTT.

The chain couples TRBV6-2 or TRBV6-3 to TRBJ1-3; D is ambiguous. This CDR3 spans 18 amino acids. Between the trimmed V and J ends, which lost 2 bases and 0 bases, there was a span of 17 bases. Germline V gene data show CDR1 as MNHEY and CDR2 as SVGEGT. CDR3 region: CASSYPPGKGNSGNTIYF. DNA of the CDR3: TGTGCCAGCAGTTACCCGCCCGGGAAGGGTAACTCTGGAAACACCATATATTTT.

This clone was seen repeatedly, ten times or more. The rearrangement uses TRBV7-9 and TRBJ1-4; 9 bases agree with TRBD1. Germline V lookup: CDR1 SEHNR, CDR2 FQNEAQ (reference sequence). V was clipped by 5 bases and J by 7 bases; unmatched bases: 8. The CDR3 is 15 amino acids. The CDR3 bases are TGTGCCAGCAGCAACTGGGACAGGGCCCTTGAAAAACTGTTTTTT. It codes for CASSNWDRALEKLFF. The whole variable domain, remainder taken from reference TRBV7-9 and TRBJ1-4, is DTGVSQNPRHKITKRGQNVTFRCDPISEHNRLYWYRQTLGQGPEFLTYFQNEAQLEKSRLLSDRFSAERPKGSFSTLEIQRTEQGDSAMYLCASSNWDRALEKLFFGSGTQLSVL.

The gene calls are TRBV19 and TRBJ1-1; tentative D call: TRBD1 (6 bases). Germline assignment: CDR1 LNHDA and CDR2 SQIVND (reference sequence). This CDR3 region has 13 residues. The ends were cut back, 3 bases at V and 1 base at J, with 6 bases in the middle. For the CDR3, the DNA is TGTGCCAGTAGTATGGGACAGAACACTGAAGCTTTCTTT. Translating it yields CASSMGQNTEAFF.

This clone was picked up a small number of times. The chain joins TRBV2 to TRBJ2-1; 9 nucleotides line up with TRBD1. CDR1 is SNHLY and CDR2 is FYNNEI in the germline V gene. The CDR3 spans 14 residues. The trim removed 6 bases at V and 5 bases at J, leaving 5 bases unmatched. In nucleotides, the CDR3 is TGTGCCAGCAGCTCCGGGACAGGGAACAATGAGCAGTTCTTC. Amino acids: CASSSGTGNNEQFF.

In this sample, this clone turned up a few times. The chain employs TRBV5-1 and TRBJ1-2, with TRBD1 matching 8 bases. CDR1 and CDR2 (germline): SGHRS, YFSETQ. J gave up 2 bases and V 0 bases, and 9 bases lay outside the gene matches. The CDR3 has 17 amino acids. CDR3 protein: CASSLAPDRARNYGYTF. Written as DNA, the CDR3 is TGCGCCAGCAGCTTGGCACCGGACAGGGCGAGGAACTATGGCTACACCTTC.

The genes are TRBV7-8 and TRBJ1-1; unclear D gene. Germline V gene sequence: CDR1 SGHVS, CDR2 FQNEAQ. Trimming removed 7 bases from V and 0 bases from J, with 30 bases in between. This CDR3 is built from 20 residues. The CDR3 nucleotides read TGTGCCAGCATCCCCACCCCGACGCCCCGGGGAAGGGCCATGAACACTGAAGCTTTCTTT. Translated: CASIPTPTPRGRAMNTEAFF.

This rearrangement joins TRBV19 to TRBJ1-1; D gene unclear. V dropped 3 bases and J dropped 0 bases, with 17 bases sitting between them. Germline lookup yields CDR1 LNHDA and CDR2 SQIVND (reference sequence). The CDR3 sequence is 17 residues long. DNA of the CDR3: TGTGCCAGTAGTATTATCCCGGGAACCTTAATGAACACTGAAGCTTTCTTT. Its translation is CASSIIPGTLMNTEAFF.

The chain links TRBV6-1 to TRBJ1-2; D may be TRBD1 (6 bases). CDR3 size: 15 residues. V dropped 1 base and J dropped 3 bases, with 12 bases sitting between them. The germline gives CDR1 MNHNS, CDR2 SASEGT. This chain's CDR3 is CASSEGSGAHYGYTF. The CDR3 DNA reads TGTGCCAGCAGTGAAGGTTCAGGGGCTCACTATGGCTACACCTTC.

The chain uses TRBV5-5 and TRBJ1-5; a possible D gene is TRBD1 (6 bases). Trimming took off 5 bases at V and 6 bases at J, with 18 bases between the two ends. Germline CDR1 and CDR2: SGHKS and YYEKEE (reference sequence). The CDR3 consists of 15 residues. The CDR3 DNA sequence: TGTGCCAGCAGTCCTGGCCGGGGGGCACTTCAGCCCCAGCATTTT. Amino acids: CASSPGRGALQPQHF.

The chain carries TRBV6-6 and TRBJ2-5; unclear D gene. Germline V lookup: CDR1 MNHNY, CDR2 SVGAGI (reference sequence). The V and J ends lost 0 bases and 3 bases respectively, with 8 bases between them. The CDR3 runs 14 residues. CDR3 nucleotide sequence: TGTGCCAGCAGTTACTCGCCAGAAAAAGAGACCCAGTACTTC. Amino acids: CASSYSPEKETQYF.

This chain links TRBV7-8 with TRBJ2-5, with unresolved D. The CDR3 consists of 14 residues. The V gene's germline CDR1 is SGHVS and CDR2 FQNEAQ. The germline V and J ends were trimmed by 1 base and 2 bases, with 8 bases remaining between them. The CDR3 loop reads CASSLVTLQETQYF. The CDR3, as DNA: TGTGCCAGCAGCTTAGTTACTTTGCAAGAGACCCAGTACTTC. The full variable domain, with the rest looked up from reference TRBV7-8 and TRBJ2-5, is GAGVSQSPRYKVAKRGQDVALRCDPISGHVSLFWYQQALGQGPEFLTYFQNEAQLDKSGLPSDRFFAERPEGSVSTLKIQRTQQEDSAVYLCASSLVTLQETQYFGPGTRLLVL.

The gene calls are TRBV4-1 and TRBJ1-3, with D unresolved. The V gene lost 1 base and the J gene lost 0 bases, with 7 bases spanning the gap. This CDR3 has 15 residues. Germline V CDR1 and CDR2: MGHRA, YSYEKL. CDR3 sequence: CASSQVSLSGNTIYF. CDR3 coding DNA: TGCGCCAGCAGCCAAGTTTCACTCTCTGGAAACACCATATATTTT.

The chain links TRBV18 to TRBJ2-1; 11 bases line up with TRBD2. V lost 5 bases to trimming and J lost 4 bases; unmatched junction nucleotides: 10. CDR1 KGHSH and CDR2 LQKENI come from the germline V gene. This CDR3 contains 17 residues. The CDR3 spells CASSSMTSGIPYNEQFF. Here the CDR3 DNA reads TGTGCCAGCTCATCGATGACTAGCGGGATTCCATACAATGAGCAGTTCTTC.

The chain combines TRBV9 with TRBJ2-2; 10 bases align to TRBD2. The CDR3 is made up of 15 amino acids. Per the germline V gene, CDR1 is SGDLS and CDR2 is YYNGEE. The V and J ends lost 1 base and 6 bases, in that order; junction bases with no gene match: 3. CDR3 nucleotides: TGTGCCAGCAGCGTAACTAGCGGGACCCCCGGGGAGCTGTTTTTT. Protein product: CASSVTSGTPGELFF.

This chain connects TRBV19 to TRBJ1-5; 10 positions match TRBD1. This CDR3 contains 15 residues. Germline lookup yields CDR1 LNHDA and CDR2 SQIVND (reference sequence). The V gene end was trimmed by 5 bases and the J gene end by 1 base; junction bases not matched to a gene: 2. The CDR3 reads CASSWDRGSNQPQHF. The CDR3 DNA reads as TGTGCCAGTAGTTGGGACAGGGGAAGCAATCAGCCCCAGCATTTT.